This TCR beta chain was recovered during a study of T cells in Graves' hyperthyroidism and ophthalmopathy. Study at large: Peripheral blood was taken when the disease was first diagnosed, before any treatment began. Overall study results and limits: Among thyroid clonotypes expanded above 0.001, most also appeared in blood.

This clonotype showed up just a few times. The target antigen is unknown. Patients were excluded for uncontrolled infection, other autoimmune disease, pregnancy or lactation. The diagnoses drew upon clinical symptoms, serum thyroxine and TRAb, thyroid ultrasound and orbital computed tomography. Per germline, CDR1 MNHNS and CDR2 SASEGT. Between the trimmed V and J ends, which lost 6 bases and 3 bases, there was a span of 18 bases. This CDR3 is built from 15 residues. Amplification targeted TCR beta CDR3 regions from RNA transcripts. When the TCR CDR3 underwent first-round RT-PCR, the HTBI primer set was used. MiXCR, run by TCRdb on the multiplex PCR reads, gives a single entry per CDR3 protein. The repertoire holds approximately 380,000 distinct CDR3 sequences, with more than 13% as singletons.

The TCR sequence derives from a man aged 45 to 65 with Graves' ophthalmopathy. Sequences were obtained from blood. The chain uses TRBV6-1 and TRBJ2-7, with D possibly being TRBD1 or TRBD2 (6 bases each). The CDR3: CASRDPQEGDYEQYF. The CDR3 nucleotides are TGTGCCAGCAGGGACCCGCAGGAGGGGGACTACGAGCAGTACTTC.